Reported below is one T cell receptor (beta chain). Assay: immunoSEQ multiplex PCR; the TCRdb copy retains only in-frame clones and omits some. The sample holds around 180,000 clones, approximately 94% seen once. There are 13 residues in the CDR3. Germline V gene data show CDR1 as SQVTM and CDR2 as ANQGSEA. The V and J ends lost 2 bases and 5 bases respectively, with 12 bases between them. The sample is drawn from a study of T cell responses to AZD1222 COVID-19 vaccine. The TCR sequence derives from an adult in good health. The J gene is TRBJ1-1, the V gene TRBV29-1; TRBD1 might be the D (5 bases). Sample: peripheral blood, taken on day 0 of AZD1222 vaccination. This CDR3 reads CSVEKTPGTEAFF. Written as DNA, the CDR3 is TGCAGCGTTGAAAAGACCCCAGGGACTGAAGCTTTCTTT.